Included here is one TCR beta chain sequence, with context. This entry comes from a study of blood T cell repertoires in COVID-19. Study at large: The United States, Italy and Spain supplied acute and convalescent COVID-19 samples.

V shed 3 bases and J 4 bases; nucleotides not matched to a gene: 4. Germline assignment: CDR1 SQVTM and CDR2 ANQGSEA. CDR3 size: 13 residues. Measured with immunoSEQ multiplex PCR; TCRdb has only the in-frame clones, and not every one. The repertoire holds roughly 260,000 clones, with approximately 86% as singletons. V is TRBV29-1 and J is TRBJ1-2, with TRBD1 matching over 8 bases. Sequenced input: PBMCs or T cells enriched from blood (not recorded which). This receptor was obtained from a woman aged 18-29 years who had recovered from COVID-19. CDR3 nucleotides: TGCAGCGTTGACTGGGACAGGCCCTATGGCTACACCTTC. Translating it yields CSVDWDRPYGYTF.